Listed below are T cell receptor beta chains from one sample, sequenced in a study of blood T cell repertoires in COVID-19. Sequencing was performed with immunoSEQ multiplex PCR; in TCRdb, only in-frame clones are kept and a portion is missing. This sample yields about 310,000 clones, of which about 90% are seen a single time; roughly 8% belongs to the top ten. Sample: peripheral blood. These receptor sequences come from a woman between 45 and 65 years old who had recovered from COVID-19. The CDR3 runs from the conserved cysteine through the conserved F or W. The D gene is left open where the match is weak. The size field is filled for only some rows; it gives once, few, many or a size class.

>TRBV11-2|-|-|TRBJ2-2
TGTGCCAGCAGCTTAGTCCGGGGCACCGGGGAGCTGTTTTTT
CASSLVRGTGELFF
>TRBV5-4|-|-|TRBJ1-2
TGTGCCAGCAGCCCGGACAGAAACTATGGCTACACCTTC
CASSPDRNYGYTF
>TRBV5-1|-|TRBD2|TRBJ2-5
TGCGCCAGCAGCTTGGTTCCTAGCGGGAGTGAGACCCAGTACTTC
CASSLVPSGSETQYF
>TRBV7-3|-|-|TRBJ2-3
TGTGCCAGCAGCCTAGACAGGTTCACAGATACGCAGTATTTT
CASSLDRFTDTQYF
>TRBV5-8|-|TRBD1|TRBJ1-5
TGTGCCAGCAGCATGAACCGGGACAGGGACTTCAATCAGCCCCAGCATTTT
CASSMNRDRDFNQPQHF
>TRBV6-5|-|TRBD1|TRBJ2-3
TGTGCCAGCAGCCTTGGACAGGCCACAGATACGCAGTATTTT
CASSLGQATDTQYF
>TRBV7-2|-|TRBD1|TRBJ2-5
TGTGCCAGCAGCTTTGGTCGACAGGGGGAGACCCAGTACTTC
CASSFGRQGETQYF
>TRBV29-1|few|TRBD1|TRBJ1-2
TGCAGCGTTGGGCGACAGGGCCAAGGCTACACCTTC
CSVGRQGQGYTF
>TRBV19|many|TRBD2|TRBJ2-1
TGTGCCAGTAGTCACACTAGCGGGGATTACAATGAGCAGTTCTTC
CASSHTSGDYNEQFF
>TRBV19|-|TRBD2|TRBJ2-2
TGTGCCAGTAACGATGACATCGGGACTACCTTCGGCACCGGGGAGCTGTTTTTT
CASNDDIGTTFGTGELFF
>TRBV27|-|TRBD2|TRBJ2-1
TGTGCCAGCAGTTTTTTGGGACTAGCGGGAGACAATGGGCAGTTCTTC
CASSFLGLAGDNGQFF
>TRBV6-4|-|TRBD1|TRBJ2-6
TGTGCCAGCAGGGGACAGGACAAGTCTGGGGCCAACGTCCTGACTTTC
CASRGQDKSGANVLTF
>TRBV4-3|-|-|TRBJ1-1
TGCGCCAGCAGCCAAGAGCCAGAAATGAACACTGAAGCTTTCTTT
CASSQEPEMNTEAFF
>TRBV6-5|-|TRBD1|TRBJ1-1
TGTGCCAGCACCCTTCGCCGGGACAGGGGTGAAGCTTTCTTT
CASTLRRDRGEAFF
>TRBV27|-|-|TRBJ2-2
TGTGCCAGCAGTTGGGGGCGGGCGTCCACCGGGGAGCTGTTTTTT
CASSWGRASTGELFF
>TRBV27|-|-|TRBJ1-4
TGTGCCAGCAGTCCCCTCCTACTATCAAATGAAAAACTGTTTTTT
CASSPLLLSNEKLFF
>TRBV6-2/TRBV6-3|-|TRBD2|TRBJ2-1
TGTGCCAGCAGTCGACTAGCGGTAACCTACAATGAGCAGTTCTTC
CASSRLAVTYNEQFF
>TRBV19|-|-|TRBJ1-5
TGTGCCAGTAGTAACAGGGTCGGCAATCAGCCCCAGCATTTT
CASSNRVGNQPQHF
>TRBV6-6|few|TRBD1|TRBJ1-6
TGTGCCAGCAGAGAAACAGGGGGCGAGTCACCCCTCCACTTT
CASRETGGESPLHF
>TRBV6-5|many|-|TRBJ1-5
TGTGCCAGCAGAGCAGGGAAGGATCAGCCCCAGCATTTT
CASRAGKDQPQHF
>TRBV7-2|-|TRBD2|TRBJ2-3
TGTGCCAGCAGCTTAGTCGCGGGGGGAACCATGGATACGCAGTATTTT
CASSLVAGGTMDTQYF
>TRBV13|-|-|TRBJ2-5
TGTGCCAGCAGCTTAAGGGCAGCAGGGAGGCTTGAGACCCAGTACTTC
CASSLRAAGRLETQYF
>TRBV3-1/TRBV3-2|once|-|TRBJ2-7
TGTGCCAGCAGCCAAGAAACCGGCGGGAAACCCTACGAGCAGTACTTC
CASSQETGGKPYEQYF
>TRBV11-2|-|TRBD2|TRBJ2-5
TGTGCCAGCAGCTCCCTCTCCGCGGGAGGGACCCAGTACTTC
CASSSLSAGGTQYF
>TRBV11-2|-|TRBD2|TRBJ2-2
TGTGCCAGCAGCTTAGGGGCTAGCGGCACCGGGGAGCTGTTTTTT
CASSLGASGTGELFF
>TRBV11-1|-|TRBD1|TRBJ2-1
TGTGCCAGCGGAAGACAGGGAAATGAGCAGTTCTTC
CASGRQGNEQFF
>TRBV4-3|-|TRBD2|TRBJ2-3
TGCGCCAGCAGCCAAGGCCAGGGAGGGGCAGATACGCAGTATTTT
CASSQGQGGADTQYF
>TRBV5-1|-|-|TRBJ1-2
TGCGCCAGCAGCCTGGGTGGGGCTTCTAACTATGGCTACACCTTC
CASSLGGASNYGYTF
>TRBV29-1|-|TRBD2|TRBJ2-3
TGCAGCGTTGAGGGTAGCGGGAGGATAGATACGCAGTATTTT
CSVEGSGRIDTQYF
>TRBV29-1|-|TRBD1|TRBJ1-1
TGCAGCGTTGAGATGACAGGGAAGAACACTGAAGCTTTCTTT
CSVEMTGKNTEAFF
>TRBV7-9|-|-|TRBJ2-3
TGTGCCAGCAGCTTAGGGCAGGGCCCAGATACGCAGTATTTT
CASSLGQGPDTQYF
>TRBV4-2|-|TRBD1|TRBJ2-5
TGTGCCAGCAGCCAGGGACAGGGGAAGGAGACCCAGTACTTC
CASSQGQGKETQYF